This TCR beta chain was found in a study of response to subunit inactivated influenza vaccine (dated by TCRdb to the late 2010s). Regarding the research as a whole: Deep quantitative profiling of the T cell receptor repertoire was used in the study to follow responses to a trivalent subunit inactivated influenza vaccine.

Broad study findings and their caveats: The authors proposed that each seasonal influenza vaccination may bring in only a limited number of new T cells.

Regarding this clonotype: What this receptor recognizes is not known. Per-base quality was not reported, and no clone a single base away is much larger than it.

V was cut back by 1 base and J by 0 bases, leaving a gap of 10 bases between them. Looking up the germline V gene yields CDR1 MNHEY and CDR2 SVGEGT. The CDR3, from cysteine to phenylalanine, totals 16 residues. CDR3 DNA is the only sequence kept; it has 48 bases, read in frame from the first base. The method behind the library was RT-PCR. Instrument used: Illumina HiSeq 2500. TCRdb took the public reads, trimmed them with fastp at Q25, ran MiXCR for clone calling and kept in-frame beta chains. Entries that share a CDR3 protein sequence are merged under the most common genes and DNA. Within this sample are around 570,000 distinct CDR3 sequences, with 10% to 12% of them counted one time only. The ten biggest clones cover 11% of the sample. Another study also made use of these data, one on T cells expressing NK-cell markers. The second publication reports: 5'RACE template switching, by which a universal primer site and unique molecular identifiers were added, was used to make TCR beta cDNA libraries. In sorted CD3+CD56+NKG2C+, CD3+CD56+NKG2C- and CD3+CD56-NKG2C+ T-cell subsets from roughly 8 donors, TCR beta-chain repertoires were profiled. Seven of the eight sequenced donors were HCMV-seropositive and one was HCMV-seronegative. To restrict sorting to alphabetaTCR-expressing T cells, an anti-gammadeltaTCR antibody was added in several experiments. For six donors, the dominant CD3+CD56+NKG2C+ clonotypes were among the top 10 CD8+ clonotypes and accounted for about 1.0-7.0% of CD8+ T cells. Those dominant clonotypes were again the most abundant among CD3+CD56-NKG2C+ cells in a few donors, at roughly 25-60.1%. Whether the expanded NKG2C-expressing T cell clones were specific for HCMV antigens remained unclear. All eight donors whose samples were sequenced were randomly selected healthy volunteers, three of them men and five women. HCMV serostatus was determined by detecting HCMV-specific IgG in serum with a commercial ELISA kit. Peripheral blood mononuclear cells were isolated from blood by Ficoll density gradient centrifugation. Bulk peripheral blood T-cell repertoires were additionally sequenced from unsorted PBMC for over five donors. cDNA synthesis was primed from the TCR beta constant segment, followed by two successive PCR amplification steps. Libraries were sequenced as 2 x 150 bp reads on Illumina HiSeq 2000/2500, MiSeq or NextSeq. MIGEC was used to demultiplex reads and group reads by UMI, and MiTCR was used to assemble and quantify clonotypes. Only TCR cDNA sequences supported by at least two reads were kept to exclude erroneous sequences. Downstream repertoire analysis used the tcR package, and clonotypes were matched across fractions by CDR3 nucleotide sequence plus V segment. VDJmatch was used to annotate antigen specificity against VDJdb, with one amino acid substitution in CDR3 allowed.

The starting material was PBMCs from blood, obtained on the day of vaccination. The chain is assembled from TRBV6-2 or TRBV6-3 and TRBJ2-1, with TRBD2 tentatively as D gene (5 bases match). This clonotype was obtained from a middle-aged man who received an inactivated influenza vaccine. Donor details come from another sample of the same person, matched by shared clones. The CDR3 has the sequence CASSYWRAGSYNEQFF. DNA sequence: TGTGCCAGCAGTTACTGGCGGGCGGGCTCCTACAATGAGCAGTTCTTC.